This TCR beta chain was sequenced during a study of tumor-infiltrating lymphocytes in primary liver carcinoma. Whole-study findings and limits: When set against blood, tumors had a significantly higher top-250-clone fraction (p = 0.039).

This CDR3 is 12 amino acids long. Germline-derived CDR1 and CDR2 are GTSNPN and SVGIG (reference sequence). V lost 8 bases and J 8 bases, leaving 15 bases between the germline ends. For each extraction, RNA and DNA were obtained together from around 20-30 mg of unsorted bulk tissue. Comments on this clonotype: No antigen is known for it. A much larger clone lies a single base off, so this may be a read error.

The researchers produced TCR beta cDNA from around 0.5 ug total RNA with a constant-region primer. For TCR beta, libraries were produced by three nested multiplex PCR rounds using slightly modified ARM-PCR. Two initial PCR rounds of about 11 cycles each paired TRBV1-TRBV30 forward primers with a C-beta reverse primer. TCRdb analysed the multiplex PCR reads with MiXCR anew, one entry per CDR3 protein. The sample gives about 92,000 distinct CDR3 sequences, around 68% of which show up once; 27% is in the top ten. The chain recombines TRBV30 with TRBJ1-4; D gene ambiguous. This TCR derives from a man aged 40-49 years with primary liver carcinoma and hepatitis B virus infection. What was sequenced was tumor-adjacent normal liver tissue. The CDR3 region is CAAERVGEKLFF. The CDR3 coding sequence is TGTGCCGCCGAACGGGTAGGGGAAAAACTGTTTTTT.